This T cell receptor beta chain was captured by sequencing in a study of T cell responses to AZD1222 COVID-19 vaccine. Data came from immunoSEQ multiplex PCR; TCRdb stores just in-frame clones and leaves some out. The data show fewer than 50,000 clones, about three quarters seen once. This CDR3 spans 11 amino acids. From germline, CDR1 is DFQATT and CDR2 SNEGSKA (reference sequence). This sequence joins TRBV20-1 and TRBJ1-1; D uncertain. Specimen: peripheral blood, collected on day 0 of AZD1222 vaccination. This clonotype was sampled from an adult in good health. CDR3 region: CSGHGVIEAFF. CDR3 coding DNA: TGCAGCGGGCATGGAGTCATAGAAGCTTTCTTT.